This entry lists 30 T cell receptor beta chains sequenced from one sample in a study of CD8+ T cells in alopecia areata. On the basis of CD4, CD8alpha, NKG2D, NKG2ACE and other markers, pooled cutaneous lymph node cells were sorted. Sequencing relied on a cDNA template that was reverse transcribed from extracted RNA. The table came from immunoSEQ multiplex PCR; TCRdb's copy has only in-frame clones and leaves some out. This record lists approximately 280,000 clones, none seen once only, and the top ten clones contain 1.2%. Sequencing used CD4+ T cells sorted from a lymph node. Receptors originate from a C3H/HeJ mouse with alopecia areata. The strain is characterized by the MHC haplotype H2-k.

This clone was counted a few times. Gene names and germline refer to mouse. The read ends 4 residues before the CDR3 terminus; that terminus is restored from the germline J gene. The genes are TRBV13-3 and TRBJ2-5; 7 bases are a match to TRBD1. The CDR3 spans 13 residues. CDR1 and CDR2 (germline): NNHDY, SYVADS. Partial CDR3 DNA: TGTGCCAGCAGTACCGACAGGGTCGAC. Translated: CASSTDRVD. The whole CDR3 sequence reads CASSTDRVDTQYF.

With respect to this clone: Germline and genes: mouse. The CDR3 goes on 4 residues after the read ends, and that part is filled in from the germline J gene. V and J are TRBV13-3 and TRBJ2-1; maybe TRBD1 (6 bases). The CDR3 has 13 amino acids. V was clipped by 4 bases and J by 5 bases, with 10 bases between them. CDR1 and CDR2 (germline): NNHDY, SYVADS. The CDR3 bases that were read are TGTGCCAGCAGTCCCGGGACAAATGCT. Residues: CASSPGTNA. The CDR3, in full, reads CASSPGTNAEQFF.

This clone came up a few times. Gene names and germline match the mouse. The read finishes 4 residues shy of the CDR3 end, and the germline J gene is used to complete it. The chain has TRBV17 and TRBJ2-5; D may be TRBD1 (6 bases). V was shortened by 0 bases and J by 2 bases, with 12 bases between the two germline ends. CDR1 is MNHDT, CDR2 YYDKIL, per germline. This CDR3 is 16 amino acids long. CDR3 protein: CASSREAGAGQDTQYF. The CDR3 bases that were read are TGTGCTAGCAGTAGAGAGGCAGGGGCCGGCCAAGAC.

As to this clone: Mouse gene names apply. The read ends 4 residues shy of where the CDR3 ends; the end is completed using the germline J gene. V and J are TRBV31 and TRBJ2-2; D is uncertain. The V gene's germline CDR1 is GKSSPN and CDR2 SITVG. Trimming took off 0 bases at V and 1 base at J, with 9 bases between the two ends. CDR3 length equals 15 residues. The CDR3 DNA, read in part, is TGTGCCTGGAGTCTAATGCCAGAAAACACCGGG. This sequence encodes CAWSLMPENTG. The whole CDR3 is CAWSLMPENTGQLYF.

This clone has a handful of counts. Gene names refer to mouse genes. The CDR3 end falls 4 residues outside the read, so it is completed with the germline J gene. The sample contains more than one DNA sequence encoding this CDR3. The rearrangement links TRBV13-2 to TRBJ2-3; 8 bases fit TRBD2. The CDR3 has 14 amino acids. Germline V gene lookup returns CDR1 NNHNN and CDR2 SYGAGS (reference sequence). V was clipped by 5 bases and J by 0 bases; unmatched bases: 2. Partial CDR3 DNA: TGTGCCAGCGGGGACTGGGCTAGTGCAGAA. Translated: CASGDWASAE. The whole CDR3 protein is CASGDWASAETLYF.

This clone was picked up many times. Genes and germline are mouse. From the germline J gene comes the end of the CDR3, since the read stops 4 residues before it. The rearrangement uses TRBV12-1 and TRBJ1-2; D might be TRBD1 (5 bases). CDR3 length: 12 residues. V lost 7 bases to trimming and J lost 3 bases, with 11 bases between them. Germline CDR1 is SGHSN and CDR2 is HYEKVE. The CDR3 DNA, read in part, is TGTGCCAGGTCAGGGAGGGACTCC. It codes for CARSGRDS. The whole CDR3 sequence reads CARSGRDSDYTF.

This clone was recorded a few times. Gene names are mouse gene names. The CDR3 goes on 4 residues after the read ends, and that part is filled in from the germline J gene. V usage is TRBV13-2 and J usage is TRBJ2-2, with a weak D call TRBD1 (6 bases). Germline-derived CDR1 and CDR2 are NNHNN and SYGAGS (reference sequence). With 9 bases removed from V and 0 bases from J, the gap between germline ends came to 9 bases. The CDR3 is made up of 13 amino acids. The CDR3 reads CAKGTTNTGQLYF. Incomplete CDR3 DNA: TGTGCCAAAGGGACAACAAACACCGGG.

With regard to this clone: Gene names follow the mouse nomenclature. The CDR3 goes on 4 residues after the read ends, and that part is filled in from the germline J gene. The chain carries TRBV19 and TRBJ1-2; D is perhaps TRBD1 (5 bases). The CDR3 is 14 amino acids. V was pared by 5 bases and J by 0 bases, with 11 bases between. The germline CDR1 and CDR2 sequences are FNHDT and SITEND (reference sequence). This chain's CDR3 is CASRGGFANSDYTF. The CDR3 bases that were read are TGTGCCAGCAGGGGGGGGTTTGCAAACTCC.

Turning to this clone: The germline and genes are mouse ones. The same CDR3 can be traced to other DNA sequences in this sample. The covered CDR3 bases are TGTGCCAGCGGTGATGCGACAGGGAACACCGGG. Protein sequence: CASGDATGNTG. The full CDR3 is CASGDATGNTGQLYF. The V gene is TRBV13-2, the J gene TRBJ2-2; 7 nucleotides match TRBD1. The read stops 4 residues short of the end of the CDR3; the missing end is completed from the germline J gene. The CDR3 covers 15 residues. Germline assignment: CDR1 NNHNN and CDR2 SYGAGS (reference sequence). The junction had 1 base not matched to a gene; V was cut back by 0 bases and J by 2 bases.

A word on this clone: Genes and germline are mouse. The CDR3 goes on 4 residues after the read ends, and that part is filled in from the germline J gene. The same CDR3 can be traced to other DNA sequences in this sample. The chain joins TRBV13-3 to TRBJ2-5; TRBD1 aligns across 8 bases. Germline loops: CDR1 NNHDY, CDR2 SYVADS. The CDR3 has 14 amino acids. The CDR3 is CASSDSGGADTQYF. Partial CDR3 DNA: TGTGCCAGCAGTGATTCAGGGGGCGCGGAC.

This clone was seen ten or more times. Gene names are mouse gene names. The read falls 4 residues short of the CDR3 end, and the missing part is taken from the germline J gene. In the same sample, other DNA sequences code for this CDR3. The genes are TRBV1 and TRBJ1-1; 7 bases line up with TRBD1. From germline, CDR1 is NSQYPW and CDR2 LRSPGD (reference sequence). J gave up 1 base and V 0 bases, and 2 bases lay outside the gene matches. The CDR3 extends over 15 amino acids. Here the CDR3 reads CTCSADPGGNTEVFF. The covered CDR3 bases are TGCACCTGCAGTGCAGATCCAGGGGGGAACACA.

Regarding this clone: Mouse gene names apply. The missing CDR3 end, 4 residues past where the read stops, is filled in from the germline J gene. This CDR3 is also generated by other DNA sequences in the sample. The chain couples TRBV1 to TRBJ2-5; D is undetermined. This CDR3 has 12 residues. Germline lookup yields CDR1 NSQYPW and CDR2 LRSPGD (reference sequence). The CDR3 here is CTCSAAEDTQYF. The CDR3 DNA, read in part, is TGCACCTGCAGTGCTGCAGAAGAC.

Details on this clone: Gene names and germline match the mouse. The read ends 4 residues shy of where the CDR3 ends; the end is completed using the germline J gene. The rearrangement joins TRBV13-3 to TRBJ2-4; 8 bases agree with TRBD1. The CDR3 length is 14 residues. Germline lookup yields CDR1 NNHDY and CDR2 SYVADS. The covered CDR3 bases are TGTGCCAGCAGGACACAGGGGGAGAAAAAC. It codes for CASRTQGEKN. The full-length CDR3 reads as CASRTQGEKNTLYF.

This clone was counted between two and nine times. The listed genes are named as in mouse. Read sequence stops 4 residues before the CDR3 end, and the germline J gene provides the missing end. Other DNA sequences from this sample encode an identical CDR3 as well. The V and J genes are TRBV19 and TRBJ1-2; D may be TRBD1 (6 bases). Germline CDR1 is FNHDT and CDR2 is SITEND (reference sequence). Trimming shortened V by 5 bases and J by 0 bases, and 11 bases separated the two germline ends. This CDR3 has 14 amino acids. The CDR3 DNA, read in part, is TGTGCCAGCAGACGGGACATTGCAAACTCC. It translates to CASRRDIANS. The CDR3 in its entirety is CASRRDIANSDYTF.

This clone was seen repeatedly, ten times or more. Gene and germline names: mouse. The CDR3 end lies 4 residues beyond the end of the read and is filled in from the germline J gene. The same CDR3 arises from other DNA sequences in this sample as well. The chain carries TRBV19 and TRBJ2-1; 8 bases fit TRBD2. This CDR3 has 14 residues. Looked up from germline, CDR1 is FNHDT and CDR2 is SITEND (reference sequence). The V segment lost 1 base and the J segment 4 bases; nucleotides outside the gene matches: 1. The CDR3 here is CASSILGGYAEQFF. The CDR3 DNA, read in part, is TGTGCCAGCAGTATACTGGGGGGATATGCT.

This clone was counted a few times. Genes here carry mouse names. The sequenced fragment ends 4 residues before the CDR3 boundary, so the rest is inferred from the germline J gene. This chain uses TRBV13-2 with TRBJ2-4, with D possibly matching TRBD1 (6 bases). Germline CDR1 is NNHNN and CDR2 is SYGAGS (reference sequence). The germline V and J ends were trimmed by 3 bases and 3 bases, with 11 bases remaining between them. This CDR3 contains 14 residues. The chain's CDR3 is CASGARDNQNTLYF. The CDR3 DNA, read in part, is TGTGCCAGCGGTGCCCGGGACAACCAAAAC.

This clone was counted a few times. Genes and germline come from the mouse. With the read ending 4 residues before the CDR3 end, the germline J gene is used to fill in that end. The chain joins TRBV13-3 to TRBJ2-1, with D maybe TRBD1 (6 bases). With 3 bases removed from V and 0 bases from J, the gap between germline ends came to 10 bases. Germline values: CDR1 NNHDY, CDR2 SYVADS. CDR3 length equals 15 residues. CDR3 bases read: TGTGCCAGCAGTGGCCAGGGGTATAACTATGCT. This encodes CASSGQGYNYA. The entire CDR3 reads CASSGQGYNYAEQFF.

Concerning this clone: The genes are named according to mouse. The read halts 4 residues ahead of the CDR3 end, with the missing end drawn from the germline J gene. Other DNA sequences in this specimen translate into the identical CDR3. The chain links TRBV1 to TRBJ2-1, with 11 bases identical to TRBD2. Losses at the gene ends were 1 base for V and 5 bases for J; bases not matched to a gene: 1. Germline CDR1 NSQYPW, CDR2 LRSPGD (reference sequence). The CDR3 contains 15 residues. This CDR3 reads CTCSAVDWGDAEQFF. CDR3 DNA (partial): TGCACCTGCAGTGCAGTGGACTGGGGGGATGCT.

This clone appeared a few times. Genes here carry mouse names. The read comes to an end 4 residues before the CDR3 does, leaving the germline J gene to fill in the end. This chain connects TRBV5 to TRBJ2-5, with 11 bases fitting TRBD1. The germline V gene has CDR1 LGHNA and CDR2 YNLKQL (reference sequence). V lost 3 bases to trimming and J lost 0 bases; unmatched junction nucleotides: 5. The CDR3 is 17 amino acids. The CDR3 loop reads CASSHPGQGDNQDTQYF. CDR3 bases read: TGTGCCAGCAGCCATCCGGGACAGGGGGATAACCAAGAC.

As to this clone: Gene names and germline match the mouse. CDR3 DNA (partial): TGTGCCTGGAGCTCCGGGACAGGGAAAGAC. Protein: CAWSSGTGKD. The whole CDR3 reads CAWSSGTGKDTQYF. The V call is TRBV31, the J call TRBJ2-5; 9 nucleotides line up with TRBD1. The read halts 4 residues ahead of the CDR3 end, with the missing end drawn from the germline J gene. The CDR3 spans 14 residues. The germline gives CDR1 GKSSPN, CDR2 SITVG.

In the case of this clone: Gene names are mouse gene names. The sequence runs out 4 residues before the end of the CDR3; the remainder is reconstructed from the germline J gene. J is TRBJ2-5 and V is TRBV1; no firm D call. The germline V and J ends were trimmed by 4 bases and 3 bases, with 8 bases remaining between them. Germline CDR1 reads NSQYPW; CDR2 reads LRSPGD (reference sequence). The CDR3 runs 13 residues. Partial CDR3 DNA: TGCACCTGCAGTGGCGACAATCAAGAC. Residues: CTCSGDNQD. The whole CDR3 is CTCSGDNQDTQYF.

On this clone: Gene names follow the mouse nomenclature. The read falls 4 residues short of the CDR3 end, and the missing part is taken from the germline J gene. This rearrangement joins TRBV13-1 to TRBJ1-1; 9 bases are a match to TRBD1. After removal of 3 bases from V and 4 bases from J, the junction contained 4 bases not matched to a gene. The CDR3 is 14 residues long. Germline-derived CDR1 and CDR2 are NSHNY and SYGAGN. CDR3 sequence reads: CASSARDRATEVFF. The part of the CDR3 DNA that was read is TGTGCCAGCAGTGCCCGGGACAGGGCCACA.

This clone occurred many times. Each gene name is a mouse one. The read is 4 residues too short to cover the CDR3 end, so that end is filled in from the germline J gene. The same CDR3 arises from other DNA sequences in this sample as well. The rearrangement uses TRBV17 and TRBJ2-2; 9 bases are a match to TRBD1. This CDR3 has 15 amino acids. V lost 3 bases to trimming and J lost 2 bases; unmatched junction nucleotides: 1. Germline CDR1 is MNHDT and CDR2 is YYDKIL. The sequenced part of the CDR3 DNA is TGTGCTAGCAGTAGCGGGACAGGGAACACCGGG. This encodes CASSSGTGNTG. The full CDR3 reads CASSSGTGNTGQLYF.

In regard to this clone: Mouse germline and gene names are used. The read falls 4 residues short of the CDR3 end, and the missing part is taken from the germline J gene. The J gene is TRBJ2-4, the V gene TRBV19, with 11 positions matching TRBD2. The CDR3 consists of 16 residues. Germline lookup yields CDR1 FNHDT and CDR2 SITEND (reference sequence). V lost 4 bases, J lost 0 bases, and 4 bases stayed unmatched. CDR3 in amino acids: CASSPTGGGSQNTLYF. CDR3 DNA (partial): TGTGCCAGCAGTCCGACTGGGGGGGGAAGTCAAAAC.

With respect to this clone: Genes here carry mouse names. The CDR3 DNA, read in part, is TGTGCCACAGGGGGGGCGAGAAATTCGCCC. Its protein is CATGGARNSP. From start to end, the CDR3 is CATGGARNSPLYF. V gene TRBV19 combines with J gene TRBJ1-6, with 7 bases that match TRBD1. The read ends 3 residues before the CDR3 terminus; that terminus is restored from the germline J gene. TRBJ1-6 is designated an ORF whose function remains uncertain. CDR1 and CDR2 from the germline V gene are FNHDT and SITEND (reference sequence). The CDR3 runs 13 residues. Unmatched junction bases numbered 7, after V lost 9 bases and J lost 7 bases.

Comment on this clone: A read error may account for a junction end that differs from germline. Here the gene names and germline are mouse. The CDR3 end falls 4 residues outside the read, so it is completed with the germline J gene. V and J are TRBV17 and TRBJ2-2, with D possibly TRBD1 on 6 matching bases. Germline assignment: CDR1 MNHDT and CDR2 YYDKIL. CDR3 size: 17 residues. Incomplete CDR3 DNA: TGTGCTAGCAGTAGAGATCCCCCCGGGACAAATACCGGG. Translated, it gives CASSRDPPGTNTG. The entire CDR3 protein reads CASSRDPPGTNTGQLYF.

Regarding this clone: Any gene name here is a mouse gene name. The CDR3 is cut off 3 residues early in the read; its end comes from the germline J gene. The V and J genes are TRBV5 and TRBJ1-6; D call uncertain. TRBJ1-6 is given ORF status, its function remaining uncertain. CDR3 length: 14 amino acids. Germline V lookup: CDR1 LGHNA, CDR2 YNLKQL (reference sequence). V was shortened by 4 bases and J by 3 bases, with 7 bases between the two germline ends. CDR3 amino acids: CASSPLGYNSPLYF. The covered CDR3 bases are TGTGCCAGCAGCCCCCTGGGCTATAATTCGCCC.

A note on this clone: Gene names follow the mouse nomenclature. The CDR3 end is not reached by the read, which stops 4 residues before it; the germline J gene fills it in. The chain links TRBV1 to TRBJ2-5, with D unclear. This CDR3 is built from 14 residues. Between the trimmed V and J ends, which lost 1 base and 2 bases, there was a span of 7 bases. Germline loops: CDR1 NSQYPW, CDR2 LRSPGD (reference sequence). CDR3 region: CTCSAVNTQDTQYF. The DNA read from the CDR3 is TGCACCTGCAGTGCAGTTAACACCCAAGAC.

Worth noting for this clone: The listed genes are named as in mouse. The CDR3 end lies 4 residues beyond the end of the read and is filled in from the germline J gene. The rearrangement uses TRBV5 and TRBJ2-7; weak D call: TRBD2 (6 bases). Trimming took 0 bases from V and 2 from J, leaving 11 bases between them. CDR1 is LGHNA and CDR2 is YNLKQL in the germline V gene (reference sequence). CDR3 length equals 15 residues. The part of the CDR3 DNA that was read is TGTGCCAGCAGCCAAGATCGGCTGGGGCCCTAT. Protein: CASSQDRLGPY. The full-length CDR3 reads as CASSQDRLGPYEQYF.

This clone has a handful of counts. Mouse gene names apply. Read data end 4 residues before the CDR3 end; the end is taken from the germline J gene. The chain carries TRBV14 and TRBJ2-3; D might be TRBD2 (6 bases). This CDR3 contains 16 residues. With 4 bases removed from V and 0 bases from J, the gap between germline ends came to 15 bases. Per germline, CDR1 SGHDT and CDR2 FRDEAV. The sequenced part of the CDR3 DNA is TGTGCCAGCAGTCCTTCCGGGACTCCTAGTGCAGAA. Protein: CASSPSGTPSAE. The CDR3 in full is CASSPSGTPSAETLYF. The variable domain in full, with the rest retrieved from reference TRBV14 and TRBJ2-3, is EAGVTQSPRYAVLQEGQAVSFWCDPISGHDTLYWYQQPRDQGPQLLVYFRDEAVIDNSQLPSDRFSAVRPKGTNSTLKIQSAKQGDTATYLCASSPSGTPSAETLYFGSGTRLTVL.